A selection of T cell receptor beta chains follows, all from one sample in a study of blood T cell repertoires in COVID-19. Repertoires were generated with immunoSEQ multiplex PCR, while TCRdb's copy carries only in-frame clones and drops some. The sample holds a few hundred thousand clones; 86% are singletons and the top ten take approximately 13%. The sequenced material came from peripheral blood. These receptors all stem from a man older than 75 with acute or convalescent COVID-19. CDR3s include the opening cysteine and the closing phenylalanine or tryptophan. A D gene is named only where the DNA matches it firmly. Size tells how often a clone was seen (once, few, many) or the class of an expanded clone, and some rows leave it out.

J gene	CDR3 length	clone size	D gene	V gene	CDR3 DNA	CDR3 protein
TRBJ2-7	11	.	TRBD2	TRBV29-1	TGCAGCGCGGGGGGGGCTGGAGAGCAGTACTTC	CSAGGAGEQYF
TRBJ1-2	13	.	.	TRBV6-5	TGTGCCAGCAGTCCGGACAAGAACTATGGCTACACCTTC	CASSPDKNYGYTF
TRBJ1-4	15	.	.	TRBV5-1	TGCGCCAGCAGCTTGGGGGGCGCAGGTAATGAAAAACTGTTTTTT	CASSLGGAGNEKLFF
TRBJ2-5	16	.	TRBD2	TRBV7-2	TGTGCCAGCGCCGGACTAGCGGGGGGGCGTTGGGAGACCCAGTACTTC	CASAGLAGGRWETQYF
TRBJ2-7	13	.	TRBD1	TRBV27	TGTGCCAGGATTAGACAGGGGACCTACGAGCAGTACTTC	CARIRQGTYEQYF
TRBJ2-1	14	few	TRBD2	TRBV5-1	TGCGCCAGCCGGACTAGCGGGGGGGCCTATGAGCAGTTCTTC	CASRTSGGAYEQFF
TRBJ1-1	15	.	.	TRBV7-6	TGTGCCAGCAGCTTAATTGGGAGTAGGGACACTGAAGCTTTCTTT	CASSLIGSRDTEAFF
TRBJ1-5	16	once	TRBD1	TRBV28	TGTGCCAGCAGTGCCGGTGGGACAGGGATTAATCAGCCCCAGCATTTT	CASSAGGTGINQPQHF
TRBJ1-4	14	.	TRBD1	TRBV4-1	TGCGCCAGCAGCCAGAGGACAGGAGGGGAAAAACTGTTTTTT	CASSQRTGGEKLFF
TRBJ1-2	19	.	TRBD1	TRBV7-2	TGTGCCAGCAGCTACCCCCCCGGGACAGGGAGTGTTGTAAGCTATGGCTACACCTTC	CASSYPPGTGSVVSYGYTF
TRBJ2-2	13	.	.	TRBV27	TGTGCCAGCAGTGCGGGACCAAGCGGGGAGCTGTTTTTT	CASSAGPSGELFF
TRBJ1-1	14	.	.	TRBV6-5	TGTGCCAGCAGTTTGCGACAGATGGGGACTGAAGCTTTCTTT	CASSLRQMGTEAFF
TRBJ2-7	12	.	TRBD1	TRBV24-1	TGTGCCGCCGGGACAGGGCTTTACGAGCAGTACTTC	CAAGTGLYEQYF
TRBJ1-6	14	.	.	TRBV10-3	TGTGCCATCAGTCTCGACCGGGAGAATTCACCCCTCCACTTT	CAISLDRENSPLHF
TRBJ1-1	12	.	.	TRBV3-1/TRBV3-2	TGTGCCAGCAGCTCGGTAGGGGCCCAAGCTTTCTTT	CASSSVGAQAFF
TRBJ2-1	17	.	TRBD2	TRBV4-1	TGCGCCAGCAGCCAAAACCCCGGGACTAGTGTCGTCAATGAGCAGTTCTTC	CASSQNPGTSVVNEQFF
TRBJ2-2	13	.	.	TRBV19	TGTGCCAGTAGTCCTAGTCTGCCCGGGGAGCTGTTTTTT	CASSPSLPGELFF
TRBJ2-1	17	.	TRBD1	TRBV24-1	TGTGCCACCAGTGATCCCTCGGGGACAGGGGGCCTGGATGAGCAGTTCTTC	CATSDPSGTGGLDEQFF
TRBJ2-7	16	.	.	TRBV5-1	TGCGCCAGCAGCACTCAACCGGGACAAGACTCCTACGAGCAGTACTTC	CASSTQPGQDSYEQYF
TRBJ2-7	17	.	TRBD1	TRBV6-1	TGTGCCAGCAGTGAAGCGACAGGGGAGACCCGCTCCTACGAGCAGTACTTC	CASSEATGETRSYEQYF
TRBJ2-1	13	.	TRBD1	TRBV28	TGTGCCAGCAGTTCGGGACAGGGAGGTGAGCAGTTCTTC	CASSSGQGGEQFF
TRBJ1-6	16	.	TRBD1	TRBV28	TGTGCCAGCAGTTTCGACAGGGGAAGCTATAATTCACCCCTCCACTTT	CASSFDRGSYNSPLHF
TRBJ1-2	11	once	.	TRBV28	TGTGCCAGCGGGGAGACGAATGGCTACACCTTC	CASGETNGYTF
TRBJ2-7	16	.	TRBD1	TRBV9	TGTGCCAGCAGCGTCGGACAGGCCGCCTCCACCTACGAGCAGTACTTC	CASSVGQAASTYEQYF
TRBJ1-5	15	.	TRBD1	TRBV3-1/TRBV3-2	TGTGCCAGCAGCCCCGGGACAGTTAGCAATCAGCCCCAGCATTTT	CASSPGTVSNQPQHF
TRBJ1-1	14	.	.	TRBV5-1	TGCGCCAGCAGCTGGCAGGGGCAGCGCACTGAAGCTTTCTTT	CASSWQGQRTEAFF
TRBJ1-3	16	.	TRBD1	TRBV7-2	TGTGCCAGCAGCACACGGGGGTGGGACAGGGGAAACACCATATATTTT	CASSTRGWDRGNTIYF